Listed below are T cell receptor beta chains from one sample, sequenced in a study of identical twins. TCRdb passed the 5' RACE reads through MiXCR, listing each CDR3 protein once. The table has some 710,000 distinct CDR3 sequences, 5.5% to 6.5% seen once. The sequenced sample consisted of naive T cells sorted from blood. These receptors were obtained from a young man in good health. Each CDR3 is given with its conserved first and last residue. D genes are given only for firm matches. Clone size appears in some rows only: once, few, many, or a class for an expanded clone.

V	D	J	size	CDR3	DNA
TRBV20-1	TRBD2	TRBJ2-2	.	CSARLAGVRVTGELFF	TGCAGTGCAAGACTAGCGGGAGTACGCGTCACCGGGGAGCTGTTTTTT
TRBV20-1	TRBD2	TRBJ2-7	.	CSAPSRAGAIYEQYF	TGCAGTGCCCCCTCTAGGGCGGGAGCAATCTACGAGCAGTACTTC
TRBV12-3/TRBV12-4	.	TRBJ1-2	many	CASSSPFAGGLGTNYGYTF	TGTGCCAGCAGTTCCCCTTTTGCTGGGGGGCTAGGAACTAACTATGGCTACACCTTC
TRBV7-3	.	TRBJ2-3	many	CASSLHRFADTQYF	TGTGCCAGCAGCTTACATAGGTTTGCAGATACGCAGTATTTT
TRBV12-3/TRBV12-4	TRBD2	TRBJ2-3	.	CASSSGTSGMGADTQYF	TGTGCCAGCAGTTCTGGGACTAGCGGGATGGGGGCAGATACGCAGTATTTT
TRBV5-1	.	TRBJ2-5	few	CASSADTEETQYF	TGCGCCAGCAGCGCGGACACCGAAGAGACCCAGTACTTC
TRBV30	TRBD1	TRBJ2-5	.	CAWSADRGRETQYF	TGTGCCTGGAGTGCGGACAGGGGGAGAGAGACCCAGTACTTC
TRBV10-3	TRBD2	TRBJ2-5	few	CAISGGLAGSQETQYF	TGTGCCATCAGTGGGGGACTAGCGGGTTCCCAAGAGACCCAGTACTTC
TRBV7-2	.	TRBJ2-5	.	CASSFTTGTPGETQYF	TGTGCCAGCAGCTTTACCACCGGGACCCCCGGGGAGACCCAGTACTTC
TRBV10-3	.	TRBJ2-7	many	CAISDYQRAYSYEQYF	TGTGCCATCAGTGATTACCAGCGGGCCTACTCCTACGAGCAGTACTTC
TRBV20-1	TRBD2	TRBJ2-1	many	CSARNSLTSGTSSYNEQFF	TGCAGTGCTAGGAATTCTCTGACTAGCGGGACTAGCTCCTACAATGAGCAGTTCTTC